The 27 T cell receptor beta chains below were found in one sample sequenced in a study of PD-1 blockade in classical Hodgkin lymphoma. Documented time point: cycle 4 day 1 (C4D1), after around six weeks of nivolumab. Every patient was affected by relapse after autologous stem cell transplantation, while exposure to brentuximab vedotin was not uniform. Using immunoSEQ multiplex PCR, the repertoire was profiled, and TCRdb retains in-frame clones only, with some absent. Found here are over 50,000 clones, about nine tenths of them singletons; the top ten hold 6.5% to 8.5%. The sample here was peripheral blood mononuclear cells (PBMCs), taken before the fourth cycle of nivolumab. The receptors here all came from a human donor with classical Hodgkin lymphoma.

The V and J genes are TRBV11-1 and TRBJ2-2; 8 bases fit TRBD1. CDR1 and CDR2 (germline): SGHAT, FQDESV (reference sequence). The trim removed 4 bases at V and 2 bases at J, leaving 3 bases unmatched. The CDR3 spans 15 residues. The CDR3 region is CASSWTGTNTGELFF. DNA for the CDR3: TGTGCCAGCAGCTGGACAGGGACCAACACCGGGGAGCTGTTTTTT.

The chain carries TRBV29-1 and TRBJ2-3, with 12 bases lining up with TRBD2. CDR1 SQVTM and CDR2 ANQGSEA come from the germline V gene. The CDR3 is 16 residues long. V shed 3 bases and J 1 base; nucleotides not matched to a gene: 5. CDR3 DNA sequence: TGCAGCGTTGACGGCCTAGCGGGGGGGGGCACAGATACGCAGTATTTT. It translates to CSVDGLAGGGTDTQYF.

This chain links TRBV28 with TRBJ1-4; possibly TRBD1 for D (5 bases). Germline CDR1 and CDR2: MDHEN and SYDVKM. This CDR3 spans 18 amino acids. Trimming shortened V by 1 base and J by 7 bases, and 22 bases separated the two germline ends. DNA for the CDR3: TGTGCCAGCAGTTTATACGGATTCGGGGGGACCCCCCCTGAAAAACTGTTTTTT. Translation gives CASSLYGFGGTPPEKLFF.

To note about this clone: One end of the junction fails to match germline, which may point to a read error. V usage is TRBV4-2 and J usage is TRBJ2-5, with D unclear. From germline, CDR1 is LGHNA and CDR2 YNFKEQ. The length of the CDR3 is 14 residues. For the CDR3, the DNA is TGTGCCAGCAGCCAAGATTTGGGCGGCAGCCCTCTACACTTC. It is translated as CASSQDLGGSPLHF.

The CDR3 spells CASSMRLGNTGELFF. The CDR3 nucleotides are TGTGCCAGTAGTATGCGGCTAGGGAACACCGGGGAGCTGTTTTTT. The J gene is TRBJ2-2, the V gene TRBV19, with D hard to call. Trimming took 3 bases from V and 1 from J, leaving 9 bases between them. The CDR3 is made up of 15 amino acids. Germline V gene sequence: CDR1 LNHDA, CDR2 SQIVND (reference sequence).

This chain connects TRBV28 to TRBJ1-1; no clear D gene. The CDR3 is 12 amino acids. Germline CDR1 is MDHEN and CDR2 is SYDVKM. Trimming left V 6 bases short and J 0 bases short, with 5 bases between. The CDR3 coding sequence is TGTGCCAGCAGCCTCCTGAACACTGAAGCTTTCTTT. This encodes CASSLLNTEAFF. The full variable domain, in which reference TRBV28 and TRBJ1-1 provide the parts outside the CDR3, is DVKVTQSSRYLVKRTGEKVFLECVQDMDHENMFWYRQDPGLGLRLIYFSYDVKMKEKGDIPEGYSVSREKKERFSLILESASTNQTSMYLCASSLLNTEAFFGQGTRLTVV.

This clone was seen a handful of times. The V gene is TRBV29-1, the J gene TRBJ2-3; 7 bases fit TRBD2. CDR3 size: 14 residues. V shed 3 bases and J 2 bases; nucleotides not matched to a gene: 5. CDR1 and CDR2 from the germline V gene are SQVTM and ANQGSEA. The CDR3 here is CSVESGDYTDTQYF. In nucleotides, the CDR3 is TGCAGCGTTGAGTCGGGGGACTACACAGATACGCAGTATTTT.

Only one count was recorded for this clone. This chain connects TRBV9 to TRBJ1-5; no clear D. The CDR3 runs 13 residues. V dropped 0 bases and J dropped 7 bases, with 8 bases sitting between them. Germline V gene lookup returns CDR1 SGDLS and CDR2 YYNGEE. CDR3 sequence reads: CASSVDPKQPQHF. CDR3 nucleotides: TGTGCCAGCAGCGTAGATCCGAAGCAGCCCCAGCATTTT.

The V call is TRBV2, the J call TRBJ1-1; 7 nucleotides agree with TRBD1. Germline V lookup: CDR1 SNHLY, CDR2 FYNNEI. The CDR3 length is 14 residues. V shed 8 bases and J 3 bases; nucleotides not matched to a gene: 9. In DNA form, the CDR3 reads TGTGCCAGCGGGCAAAACAGGGGAGACACTGAAGCTTTCTTT. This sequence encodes CASGQNRGDTEAFF.

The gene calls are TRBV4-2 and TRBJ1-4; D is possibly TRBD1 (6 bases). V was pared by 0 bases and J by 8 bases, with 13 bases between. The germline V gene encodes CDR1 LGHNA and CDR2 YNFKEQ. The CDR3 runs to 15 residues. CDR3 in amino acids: CASSQDRQGREKLFF. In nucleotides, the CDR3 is TGTGCCAGCAGCCAAGATCGGCAGGGGAGGGAAAAACTGTTTTTT.

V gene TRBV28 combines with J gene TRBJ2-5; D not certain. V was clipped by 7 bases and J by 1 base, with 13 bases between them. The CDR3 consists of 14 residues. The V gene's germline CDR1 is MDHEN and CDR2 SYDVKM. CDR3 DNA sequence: TGTGCCAGCAAGCACACCGGCGGCCAAGAGACCCAGTACTTC. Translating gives CASKHTGGQETQYF.

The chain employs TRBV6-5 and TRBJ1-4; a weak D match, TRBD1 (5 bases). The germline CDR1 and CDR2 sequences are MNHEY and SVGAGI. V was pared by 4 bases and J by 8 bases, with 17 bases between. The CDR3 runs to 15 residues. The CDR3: CASSSQKGLREKLFF. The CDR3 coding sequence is TGTGCCAGCAGTTCTCAAAAGGGGCTAAGGGAAAAACTGTTTTTT.

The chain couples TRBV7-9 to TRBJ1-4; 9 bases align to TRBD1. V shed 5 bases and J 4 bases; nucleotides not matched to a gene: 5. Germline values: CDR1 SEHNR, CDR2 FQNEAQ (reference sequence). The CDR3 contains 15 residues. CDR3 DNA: TGTGCCAGCAGCCACCCGGACAGGGGTAATGAAAAACTGTTTTTT. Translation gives CASSHPDRGNEKLFF.

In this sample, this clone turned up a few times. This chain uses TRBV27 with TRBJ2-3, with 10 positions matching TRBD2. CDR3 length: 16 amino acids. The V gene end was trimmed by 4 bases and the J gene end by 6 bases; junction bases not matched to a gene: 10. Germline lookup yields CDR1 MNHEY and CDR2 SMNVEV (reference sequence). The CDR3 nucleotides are TGTGCCAGCAGTTCCTCCAGCGGGGGGGCCGGGGATACGCAGTATTTT. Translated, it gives CASSSSSGGAGDTQYF.

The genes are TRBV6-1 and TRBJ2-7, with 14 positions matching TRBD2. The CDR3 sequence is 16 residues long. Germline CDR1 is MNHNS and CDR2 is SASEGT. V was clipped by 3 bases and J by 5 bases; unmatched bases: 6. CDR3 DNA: TGTGCCAGCAGTGACGGGACTAGCGGGAGAGGGAACGAGCAGTACTTC. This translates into CASSDGTSGRGNEQYF.

CDR3 DNA sequence: TGTGCCAGCAGTGAGACCCAAGAGACCCAGTACTTC. Translated: CASSETQETQYF. V usage is TRBV2 and J usage is TRBJ2-5; D ambiguous. From germline, CDR1 is SNHLY and CDR2 FYNNEI. Trimming took 3 bases from V and 1 from J, leaving 3 bases between them. The CDR3 is 12 residues long.

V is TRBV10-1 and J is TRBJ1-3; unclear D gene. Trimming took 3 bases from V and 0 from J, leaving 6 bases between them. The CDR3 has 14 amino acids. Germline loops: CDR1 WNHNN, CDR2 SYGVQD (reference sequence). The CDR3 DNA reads TGCGCCAGCAGTGACAAACCCTCTGGAAACACCATATATTTT. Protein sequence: CASSDKPSGNTIYF.

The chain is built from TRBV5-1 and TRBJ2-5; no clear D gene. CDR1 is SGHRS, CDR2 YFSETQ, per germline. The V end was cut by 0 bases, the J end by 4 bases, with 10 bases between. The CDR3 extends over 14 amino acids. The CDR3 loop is CASSLGQAVETQYF. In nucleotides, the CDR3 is TGCGCCAGCAGCTTGGGGCAGGCGGTAGAGACCCAGTACTTC.

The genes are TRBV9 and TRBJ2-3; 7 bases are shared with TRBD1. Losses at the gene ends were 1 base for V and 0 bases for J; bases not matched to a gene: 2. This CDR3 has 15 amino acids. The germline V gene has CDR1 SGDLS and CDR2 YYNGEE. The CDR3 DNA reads TGTGCCAGCAGCGTAAGGGGACAGAGCACAGATACGCAGTATTTT. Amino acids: CASSVRGQSTDTQYF.

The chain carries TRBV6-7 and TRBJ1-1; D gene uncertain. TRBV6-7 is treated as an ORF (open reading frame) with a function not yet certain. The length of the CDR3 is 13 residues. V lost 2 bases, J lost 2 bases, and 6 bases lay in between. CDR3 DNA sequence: TGTGCCAGCAGTTACCGCAAAAACACTGAAGCTTTCTTT. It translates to CASSYRKNTEAFF.

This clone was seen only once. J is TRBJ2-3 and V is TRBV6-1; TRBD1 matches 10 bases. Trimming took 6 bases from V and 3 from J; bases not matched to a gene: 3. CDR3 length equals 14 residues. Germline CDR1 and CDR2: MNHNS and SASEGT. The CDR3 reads CASSPGQGTDTQYF. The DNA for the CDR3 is TGTGCCAGCAGCCCGGGACAGGGGACAGATACGCAGTATTTT.

The CDR3 loop reads CASASGQGAFYEQYF. DNA of the CDR3: TGTGCTAGTGCCTCGGGACAGGGGGCGTTCTACGAGCAGTACTTC. The rearrangement joins TRBV12-5 to TRBJ2-7; the match to TRBD1 covers 12 bases. Germline CDR1 reads LGHNT; CDR2 reads FRNRAP. J lost 3 bases, V lost 7 bases, and 7 bases had no gene match. The CDR3 spans 15 residues.

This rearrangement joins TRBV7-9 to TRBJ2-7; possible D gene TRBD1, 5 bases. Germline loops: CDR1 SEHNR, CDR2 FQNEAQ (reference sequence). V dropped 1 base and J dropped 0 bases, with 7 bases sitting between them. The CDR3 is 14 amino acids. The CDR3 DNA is TGTGCCAGCAGCTTAGAGACAGACTCCTACGAGCAGTACTTC. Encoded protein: CASSLETDSYEQYF.

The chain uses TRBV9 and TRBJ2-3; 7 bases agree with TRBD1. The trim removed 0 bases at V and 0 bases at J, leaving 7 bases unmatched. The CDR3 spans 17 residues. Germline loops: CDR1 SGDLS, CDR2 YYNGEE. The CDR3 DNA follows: TGTGCCAGCAGCGTAGCAATCAGGGGGTCGAGCACAGATACGCAGTATTTT. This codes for CASSVAIRGSSTDTQYF.

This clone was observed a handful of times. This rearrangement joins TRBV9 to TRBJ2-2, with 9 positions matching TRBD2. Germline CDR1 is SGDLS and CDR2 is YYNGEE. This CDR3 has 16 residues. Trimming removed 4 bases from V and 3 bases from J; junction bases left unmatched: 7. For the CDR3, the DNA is TGTGCCAGCAGCCCTCGACTAGCGGAACACACCGGGGAGCTGTTTTTT. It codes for CASSPRLAEHTGELFF. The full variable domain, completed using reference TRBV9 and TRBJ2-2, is DSGVTQTPKHLITATGQRVTLRCSPRSGDLSVYWYQQSLDQGLQFLIQYYNGEERAKGNILERFSAQQFPDLHSELNLSSLELGDSALYFCASSPRLAEHTGELFFGEGSRLTVL.

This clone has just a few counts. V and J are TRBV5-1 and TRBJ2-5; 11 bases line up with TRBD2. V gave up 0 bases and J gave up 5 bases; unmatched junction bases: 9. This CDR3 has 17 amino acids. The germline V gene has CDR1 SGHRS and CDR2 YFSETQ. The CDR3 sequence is CASSLGGTSGRYETQYF. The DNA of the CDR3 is TGCGCCAGCAGCTTGGGGGGGACTAGCGGCAGATACGAGACCCAGTACTTC.

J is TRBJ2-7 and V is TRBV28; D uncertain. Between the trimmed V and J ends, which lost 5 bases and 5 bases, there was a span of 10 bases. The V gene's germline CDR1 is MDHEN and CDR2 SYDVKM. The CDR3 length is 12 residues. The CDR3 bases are TGTGCCAGCAGTAGCCTTCCCCACGAGCAGTACTTC. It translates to CASSSLPHEQYF.